This is a list of T cell receptor beta chains from one sample in a study of response to subunit inactivated influenza vaccine. TCRdb redid the calling of the RT-PCR reads with MiXCR, one entry per CDR3 protein. The sample includes some 570,000 distinct CDR3 sequences, about 10% seen only once; the top ten take 11%. These data are also associated with another study on T cells expressing NK-cell markers.

Sequencing was performed on PBMCs from blood, taken on the day of vaccination. Receptors originate from a middle-aged man who received an inactivated influenza vaccine. The CDR3 runs from the conserved cysteine through the conserved F or W. The D gene is left open where the match is weak. Clone sizes are given selectively: once, few, many, or a class where the clone is expanded.

abundance	v_gene	d_gene	j_gene	CDR3nt	CDR3aa
many	TRBV18	.	TRBJ2-7	TGTGCCAGCTCACCCGGGCGGGCAGATAACGAGCAGTACTTC	CASSPGRADNEQYF
few	TRBV7-2	.	TRBJ2-5	TGTGCCAGCAGCCAGGGGTTTAAAGAGACCCAGTACTTC	CASSQGFKETQYF
many	TRBV29-1	TRBD1	TRBJ1-1	TGCAGCGTCCGTACAGGGGGCAGGGGCACTGAAGCTTTCTTT	CSVRTGGRGTEAFF
.	TRBV12-3/TRBV12-4	.	TRBJ2-7	TGTGCCAGCAGTTCGGCGGTTCGACCCTACGAGCAGTACTTC	CASSSAVRPYEQYF
many	TRBV5-1	TRBD1	TRBJ2-6	TGCGCCAGCAGAGACAGGGTAGCCTCTGGGGCCAACGTCCTGACTTTC	CASRDRVASGANVLTF
many	TRBV12-3/TRBV12-4	.	TRBJ1-5	TGTGCCAGCAGTTTAAGACGGGCTAGCAATCAGCCCCAGCATTTT	CASSLRRASNQPQHF
.	TRBV29-1	.	TRBJ2-3	TGCAGCGTTGACATGGGGCAGGGAGGACGCAATACGCAGTATTTT	CSVDMGQGGRNTQYF
.	TRBV5-1	TRBD2	TRBJ2-3	TGCGCCAGCAGCTTCGACCCGACTAGCGGGGTCACAGATACGCAGTATTTT	CASSFDPTSGVTDTQYF
few	TRBV20-1	TRBD1	TRBJ2-3	TGCAGTGCTAGATTGAACAGGGGCAGCACAGATACGCAGTATTTT	CSARLNRGSTDTQYF
few	TRBV10-2	TRBD2	TRBJ2-1	TGCGCCAGCAGAGCGGGACTAGCGGGGGATGAGCAGTTCTTC	CASRAGLAGDEQFF
few	TRBV20-1	.	TRBJ2-5	TGCAGTGCTAGAGGACGAGGGTTCCAAGAGACCCAGTACTTC	CSARGRGFQETQYF
few	TRBV2	.	TRBJ1-5	TGTGCCAGCAGTGCGGACGGTTTTAATCAGCCCCAGCATTTT	CASSADGFNQPQHF
few	TRBV14	.	TRBJ2-1	TGTGCCAGCAGCCAGAATGCGGGAAACAATGAGCAGTTCTTC	CASSQNAGNNEQFF
.	TRBV5-1	.	TRBJ2-2	TGCGCCAGCAGCAGCGTGGGGTTGGACACCGGGGAGCTGTTTTTT	CASSSVGLDTGELFF
many	TRBV12-3/TRBV12-4	.	TRBJ1-1	TGTGCCAGCAGTTTGTGGGAGCTGGATCCTGAAGCTTTCTTT	CASSLWELDPEAFF
once	TRBV20-1	.	TRBJ2-7	TGCAGTGCTAGAGAGAGCTCCAACGAGCAGTACTTC	CSARESSNEQYF
many	TRBV15	.	TRBJ2-3	TGTGCCACCAGCAGAGCAGATACGCAGTATTTT	CATSRADTQYF
many	TRBV6-1	TRBD1	TRBJ2-2	TGTGCCAGCAGTCGGGACAGGGAGAACACCGGGGAGCTGTTTTTT	CASSRDRENTGELFF
.	TRBV12-3/TRBV12-4	TRBD2	TRBJ2-2	TGTGCCGTTCTACGGGGGGGAACCGGGGAGCTGTTTTTT	CAVLRGGTGELFF
few	TRBV18	.	TRBJ1-6	TGTGCCAGCTCATCAGGGGCAGGTTCATATGAGTCACCCCTCCACTTT	CASSSGAGSYESPLHF
.	TRBV12-3/TRBV12-4	TRBD2	TRBJ2-6	TGTGCCAGCAGCCCCCTAGCTAGCGGGGCTGGGGCCAACGTCCTGACTTTC	CASSPLASGAGANVLTF
.	TRBV11-2	TRBD1	TRBJ2-7	TGTGCCAGCAGCTTAGCAGGGGGCCCGTCCGAGCAGTACTTC	CASSLAGGPSEQYF
.	TRBV6-2/TRBV6-3	.	TRBJ2-3	TGTGCCAGCAGTTACTTGGGGAGCTCAGCGCAGTATTTT	CASSYLGSSAQYF
many	TRBV4-1	.	TRBJ1-4	TGCGCCAGCAGCCAACAAGGGATCCGAACCACAACTAATGAAAAACTGTTTTTT	CASSQQGIRTTTNEKLFF
.	TRBV6-5	.	TRBJ1-6	TGTGCCAGCAGTTCTACTTATTCGACAGGAAGTTCACCCCTCCACTTT	CASSSTYSTGSSPLHF
few	TRBV10-3	.	TRBJ1-5	TGTGCCATCGGGGCAGTCAATCAGCCCCAGCATTTT	CAIGAVNQPQHF
few	TRBV29-1	.	TRBJ1-1	TGCAGCGTTGTGGGGGGGTTTGTGACTGAAGCTTTCTTT	CSVVGGFVTEAFF
few	TRBV7-2	TRBD1	TRBJ1-6	TGTGCCAGCAGCTTAGTCGGACAGGGGCGCTTGAATTCACCCCTCCACTTT	CASSLVGQGRLNSPLHF
.	TRBV29-1	TRBD1	TRBJ1-2	TGCAGCGTTGTTGGACAGGGTGTCTATGGCTACACCTTC	CSVVGQGVYGYTF
few	TRBV2	TRBD1	TRBJ2-7	TGTGCCAGCAGTGAAGAGGACAGGGCTGTGTTACCCTACGAGCAGTACTTC	CASSEEDRAVLPYEQYF
few	TRBV10-3	.	TRBJ1-2	TGTGCCATCAGTCCCAAGGAAAGGACAAACTATGGCTACACCTTC	CAISPKERTNYGYTF
many	TRBV10-2	.	TRBJ2-7	TGTGCCAGCAGTGAGTCTTACGAGCAGTACTTC	CASSESYEQYF
.	TRBV7-2	TRBD1	TRBJ2-3	TGTGCCAGCAGCTTACAGGGGGCGAATACGCAGTATTTT	CASSLQGANTQYF
many	TRBV12-3/TRBV12-4	.	TRBJ2-1	TGTGCCAGCAGTTTCCCGCAGCGCGTGGCAGGGCGGTATGAGCAGTTCTTC	CASSFPQRVAGRYEQFF
few	TRBV27	.	TRBJ2-1	TGTGCCAGCATCCGGGACACCTACAATGAGCAGTTCTTC	CASIRDTYNEQFF
.	TRBV20-1	TRBD2	TRBJ2-1	TGCAGTGCTAATCTTGTTAGCGGGGGCTCCGGGAATGAGCAGTTCTTC	CSANLVSGGSGNEQFF
.	TRBV20-1	TRBD2	TRBJ2-4	TGCAGTGCTAGGGGCCTTATAAGCGGGAAATTGAACATTCAGTACTTC	CSARGLISGKLNIQYF
.	TRBV20-1	TRBD2	TRBJ2-1	TGCAGTGCTCCTGTCCCACTAGCGGGGAAGAATGAGCAGTTCTTC	CSAPVPLAGKNEQFF
many	TRBV5-1	TRBD1	TRBJ2-7	TGCGCCAGCAGACGAGGGACAGACAGCATTTACGAGCAGTACTTC	CASRRGTDSIYEQYF